The 8 T cell receptor beta chains listed next were all sequenced from one sample in a study of blood T cell repertoires in COVID-19. The protocol was immunoSEQ multiplex PCR, while the TCRdb copy is restricted to in-frame clones and leaves out a portion. The data hold roughly 200,000 clones, with around 86% observed a single time. Sequenced material: PBMCs or T cells enriched from blood (not recorded which). Every receptor here comes from a woman in her 40s with acute COVID-19.

The chain uses TRBV15 and TRBJ1-2; D gene unclear. With 4 bases removed from V and 2 bases from J, the gap between germline ends came to 5 bases. Germline V CDR1 and CDR2: LNHNV, YYDKDF (reference sequence). The CDR3 contains 12 residues. CDR3 in amino acids: CATSMENYGYTF. In DNA, the CDR3 is TGTGCCACCAGCATGGAGAACTATGGCTACACCTTC.

The rearrangement links TRBV11-2 to TRBJ1-4; tentative D call: TRBD1 (6 bases). Germline V gene lookup returns CDR1 SGHAT and CDR2 FQNNGV. The CDR3 has 15 amino acids. The V end was cut by 7 bases, the J end by 8 bases, with 20 bases between. Here the CDR3 reads CASTGLQGKKEKLFF. The CDR3 nucleotides are TGTGCCAGCACCGGATTACAGGGAAAGAAGGAAAAACTGTTTTTT.

This chain links TRBV11-2 with TRBJ1-2; D call uncertain. The CDR3 length is 13 residues. The V gene's germline CDR1 is SGHAT and CDR2 FQNNGV. The V and J ends lost 2 bases and 4 bases respectively, with 8 bases between them. CDR3 DNA sequence: TGTGCCAGCAGCTTACAGGTGGGCTATGGCTACACCTTC. Amino acids: CASSLQVGYGYTF. The whole variable domain, filled in from reference TRBV11-2 and TRBJ1-2, reads EAGVAQSPRYKIIEKRQSVAFWCNPISGHATLYWYQQILGQGPKLLIQFQNNGVVDDSQLPKDRFSAERLKGVDSTLKIQPAKLEDSAVYLCASSLQVGYGYTFGSGTRLTVV.

The chain uses TRBV7-9 and TRBJ2-5; 8 nucleotides align to TRBD2. V trimming: 4 bases; J trimming: 3 bases; junction bases outside the gene matches: 1. The CDR3 has 13 residues. The germline V gene has CDR1 SEHNR and CDR2 FQNEAQ (reference sequence). The CDR3 protein is CASSSGGEETQYF. The CDR3, as DNA: TGTGCCAGCAGCTCCGGGGGGGAAGAGACCCAGTACTTC.

The chain couples TRBV5-4 to TRBJ2-7, with 9 bases that match TRBD1. This CDR3 spans 13 amino acids. J was trimmed by 5 bases and V by 1 base; bases with no gene match: 1. CDR1 and CDR2 from the germline V gene are SGHNT and YYREEE (reference sequence). As DNA, the CDR3 is TGTGCCAGCAGCTTGCGGACAGGGGACGAGCAGTACTTC. Its translation is CASSLRTGDEQYF.

This chain links TRBV10-3 with TRBJ1-5; 7 bases are shared with TRBD1. The CDR3 covers 14 residues. The V and J ends lost 3 bases and 4 bases, in that order; junction bases with no gene match: 3. CDR1 ENHRY and CDR2 SYGVKD come from the germline V gene. The CDR3 DNA reads TGTGCCATCAGTGAAGGGACAGAAAATCAGCCCCAGCATTTT. Amino acids: CAISEGTENQPQHF.

The chain is built from TRBV7-2 and TRBJ2-5; D is perhaps TRBD1 (5 bases). Trimming pared 5 bases from V and 4 bases from J, leaving 11 bases between. The CDR3 is 13 amino acids. Germline V gene data show CDR1 as SGHTA and CDR2 as FQGNSA. CDR3 nucleotides: TGTGCCAGCAGCGCCTGGGGCGGAGAGACCCAGTACTTC. This codes for CASSAWGGETQYF.

This chain connects TRBV2 to TRBJ1-2, with D tentatively TRBD1 (5 bases). Per germline, CDR1 SNHLY and CDR2 FYNNEI. V lost 3 bases, J lost 1 base, and 15 bases lay in between. This CDR3 has 16 residues. The CDR3 DNA is TGTGCCAGCAGTGATTTTTCCGGGGGGAATAACTATGGCTACACCTTC. Translated: CASSDFSGGNNYGYTF. Full variable domain (missing parts from reference TRBV2 and TRBJ1-2): EPEVTQTPSHQVTQMGQEVILRCVPISNHLYFYWYRQILGQKVEFLVSFYNNEISEKSEIFDDQFSVERPDGSNFTLKIRSTKLEDSAMYFCASSDFSGGNNYGYTFGSGTRLTVV.